This T cell receptor beta chain was found in a study of T-cell reconstitution after alpha-beta-depleted transplantation in children. Construction of the TCRbeta library involved unique molecular identifiers. TCRdb ran MiXCR on the PCR reads and lists one entry per CDR3 protein. In the table there are about 580,000 distinct CDR3 sequences, 23% of which are singletons. This clonotype was detected ten times or more. Its target is not known. Study results and limitations: Several hundred expanded graft clones reportedly were the source of alpha-beta T cells about two months after transplant.

The clonotype was recovered from a boy under two years old who had a stem cell transplant for acute myeloid leukemia, so the T cells may come from the graft donor. The specimen was PBMCs, mostly from graft donor cells, collected 360 days after TCRalphabeta/CD19-depleted stem cell transplant.

The CDR3 DNA reads TGCGCCAGCAGCCTGGTACAGGGGGTCTCCTACAATGAGCAGTTCTTC. It codes for CASSLVQGVSYNEQFF. This chain joins TRBV5-1 and TRBJ2-1; 8 nucleotides agree with TRBD1. The germline CDR1 and CDR2 sequences are SGHRS and YFSETQ. CDR3 length: 16 amino acids. With V trimmed by 4 bases and J by 0 bases, 6 bases remained unmatched.